The 15 T cell receptor beta chains listed next were all sequenced from one sample in a study of identical twins. TCRdb called the 5' RACE reads again in MiXCR, with one record for every CDR3 protein. The sample lists 460,000 or so distinct CDR3 sequences, approximately 14% occurring once. The same sample was also studied in work on yellow fever vaccine responses in identical twins.

Sequenced material: CD4+ T cells sorted from blood. The receptors derive from a woman in her late teens or twenties in good health.

The genes are TRBV28 and TRBJ2-1; D is unresolved. CDR1 MDHEN and CDR2 SYDVKM come from the germline V gene. The CDR3 sequence is 13 residues long. Trimming took 6 bases from V and 0 from J, leaving 6 bases between them. The CDR3 coding sequence is TGTGCCAGCAGGAGCCGCTCCTACAATGAGCAGTTCTTC. It encodes CASRSRSYNEQFF. Looking up the rest from reference TRBV28 and TRBJ2-1 gives the full variable domain: DVKVTQSSRYLVKRTGEKVFLECVQDMDHENMFWYRQDPGLGLRLIYFSYDVKMKEKGDIPEGYSVSREKKERFSLILESASTNQTSMYLCASRSRSYNEQFFGPGTRLTVL.

The chain recombines TRBV28 with TRBJ2-5; 14 bases are a match to TRBD2. The CDR3 has 16 residues. After removal of 10 bases from V and 5 bases from J, the junction contained 12 bases not matched to a gene. CDR1 MDHEN and CDR2 SYDVKM come from the germline V gene. The CDR3 is CAIATSGRALRETQYF. CDR3 in DNA: TGTGCCATCGCGACTAGCGGGAGGGCCCTGAGGGAGACCCAGTACTTC.

The rearrangement uses TRBV5-1 and TRBJ2-1; D call uncertain. Trimming removed 4 bases at V and 0 bases at J, with 11 bases between. The CDR3 loop spans 15 amino acids. Germline lookup yields CDR1 SGHRS and CDR2 YFSETQ. The CDR3 region has the DNA TGCGCCAGCAGCCCCGAACCGGGCTCCTACAATGAGCAGTTCTTC. It translates to CASSPEPGSYNEQFF.

The chain joins TRBV5-6 to TRBJ2-5, with unresolved D. V was pared by 0 bases and J by 5 bases, with 11 bases between. The CDR3 is made up of 14 amino acids. CDR1 is SGHDT, CDR2 YYEEEE, per germline. The CDR3 protein is CASSLGQPGETQYF. The CDR3 bases are TGTGCCAGCAGCTTGGGACAACCTGGGGAGACCCAGTACTTC. The full variable domain, with the rest looked up from reference TRBV5-6 and TRBJ2-5, is DAGVTQSPTHLIKTRGQQVTLRCSPKSGHDTVSWYQQALGQGPQFIFQYYEEEERQRGNFPDRFSGHQFPNYSSELNVNALLLGDSALYLCASSLGQPGETQYFGPGTRLLVL.

The rearrangement uses TRBV5-1 and TRBJ2-3, with a weak D call TRBD1 (5 bases). The length of the CDR3 is 12 residues. Germline assignment: CDR1 SGHRS and CDR2 YFSETQ. The ends were cut back, 2 bases at V and 5 bases at J, with 6 bases in the middle. CDR3 DNA: TGCGCCAGCAGCTTCAGGGAAGATACGCAGTATTTT. Translating gives CASSFREDTQYF.

The chain employs TRBV3-1 and TRBJ2-7; no firm D call. Germline lookup yields CDR1 LGHDT and CDR2 YNNKEL (reference sequence). CDR3 size: 11 residues. Between the trimmed V and J ends, which lost 4 bases and 3 bases, there was a span of 4 bases. The DNA for the CDR3 is TGTGCCAGCAGCCGACGCTACGAGCAGTACTTC. Residues: CASSRRYEQYF.

A few counts support this clonotype. V gene TRBV6-2 or TRBV6-3 combines with J gene TRBJ2-5; 12 bases fit TRBD2. This CDR3 region has 17 residues. V was clipped by 9 bases and J by 4 bases; unmatched bases: 15. Germline lookup yields CDR1 MNHEY and CDR2 SVGEGT. The CDR3 loop is CASRKLAGGKNRETQYF. The CDR3 nucleotides are TGTGCCAGTCGGAAACTAGCGGGAGGAAAAAATCGAGAGACCCAGTACTTC.

This clonotype was seen more than once but under ten times. This sequence joins TRBV2 and TRBJ2-3; D possibly corresponds to TRBD2 (6 bases). This CDR3 comprises 12 residues. The V gene lost 9 bases and the J gene lost 5 bases, with 12 bases spanning the gap. Germline loops: CDR1 SNHLY, CDR2 FYNNEI. The chain's CDR3 is CASFGGGDTQYF. CDR3 coding DNA: TGTGCCAGTTTCGGGGGTGGAGATACGCAGTATTTT.

This clonotype has just one count. The gene calls are TRBV25-1 and TRBJ2-5, with 7 bases fitting TRBD2. Germline assignment: CDR1 MGHDK and CDR2 SYGVNS. The CDR3 covers 15 residues. Trimming took 4 bases from V and 2 from J; bases not matched to a gene: 7. In DNA form, the CDR3 reads TGTGCCAGCAGTGCCATCCGGGGGGTTCAAGAGACCCAGTACTTC. This translates into CASSAIRGVQETQYF.

The chain carries TRBV29-1 and TRBJ1-1; possible D gene TRBD1, 6 bases. Per the germline V gene, CDR1 is SQVTM and CDR2 is ANQGSEA. V dropped 4 bases and J dropped 5 bases, with 14 bases sitting between them. This CDR3 is 13 amino acids long. The CDR3 DNA sequence: TGCAGCGTTGGGAGGGGGACTACGACTGAAGCTTTCTTT. As protein: CSVGRGTTTEAFF.

This clonotype was found a few times. The chain couples TRBV24-1 to TRBJ2-3; the match to TRBD1 covers 7 bases. Germline V lookup: CDR1 KGHDR, CDR2 SFDVKD. The CDR3 totals 15 residues. V gave up 6 bases and J gave up 2 bases; unmatched junction bases: 7. The CDR3 coding sequence is TGTGCCACCAGTCCCGGGACAGCCGACACAGATACGCAGTATTTT. Protein: CATSPGTADTDTQYF.

The genes are TRBV30 and TRBJ1-5; tentatively, D is TRBD1 (5 bases). Germline CDR1 GTSNPN, CDR2 SVGIG (reference sequence). The V and J ends lost 0 bases and 7 bases respectively, with 10 bases between them. The length of the CDR3 is 13 residues. The CDR3, as DNA: TGTGCCTGGAGTGTAACCGGGGACCAGCCCCAGCATTTT. This sequence encodes CAWSVTGDQPQHF.

The chain uses TRBV27 and TRBJ2-7; D may correspond to TRBD1 or TRBD2 (6 bases each). This CDR3 spans 17 amino acids. Trimming cost V 3 bases and J 4 bases, with 22 bases left between them. Germline V CDR1 and CDR2: MNHEY, SMNVEV (reference sequence). This CDR3 is CASSFLGGYGGPYEQYF. CDR3 DNA: TGTGCCAGCAGTTTTTTAGGTGGTTACGGGGGCCCTTACGAGCAGTACTTC.

This clonotype was recorded a few times. The rearrangement uses TRBV4-3 and TRBJ2-1, with 9 bases aligning to TRBD2. Germline CDR1 and CDR2: LGHNA and YSLEER. Trimming removed 0 bases from V and 8 bases from J; junction bases left unmatched: 17. The CDR3 is 19 amino acids. CDR3 sequence: CASSQDRMSEREEGYEQFF. DNA for the CDR3: TGCGCCAGCAGCCAAGATCGGATGTCTGAGCGGGAGGAAGGCTATGAGCAGTTCTTC.

The chain combines TRBV7-8 with TRBJ2-5; weak D call: TRBD2 (5 bases). The CDR3 spans 16 residues. V lost 4 bases and J lost 5, with 20 bases in between. The germline V gene has CDR1 SGHVS and CDR2 FQNEAQ. DNA of the CDR3: TGTGCCAGCAGCTCCAGACTACTCACGGACGCGGAGACCCAGTACTTC. It specifies CASSSRLLTDAETQYF.